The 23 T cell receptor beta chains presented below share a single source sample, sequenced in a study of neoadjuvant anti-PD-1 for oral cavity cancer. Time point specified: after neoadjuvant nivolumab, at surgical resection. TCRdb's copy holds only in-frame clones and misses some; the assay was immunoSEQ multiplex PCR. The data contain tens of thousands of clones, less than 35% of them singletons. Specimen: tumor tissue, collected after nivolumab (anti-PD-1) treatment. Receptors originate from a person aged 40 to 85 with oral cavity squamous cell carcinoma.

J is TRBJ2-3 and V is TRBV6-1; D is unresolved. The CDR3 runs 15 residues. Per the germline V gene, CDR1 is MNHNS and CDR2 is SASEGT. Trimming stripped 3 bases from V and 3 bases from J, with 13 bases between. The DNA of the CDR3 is TGTGCCAGCAGTGAGTCAATGGGGTTTACAGATACGCAGTATTTT. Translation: CASSESMGFTDTQYF.

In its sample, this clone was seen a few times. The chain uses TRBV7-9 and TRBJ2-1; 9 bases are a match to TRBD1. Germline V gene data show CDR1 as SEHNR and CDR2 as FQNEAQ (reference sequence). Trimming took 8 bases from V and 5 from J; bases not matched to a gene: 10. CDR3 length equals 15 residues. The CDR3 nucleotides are TGTGCCAGCCCAGGGGGACAGGGTCTGAACAATGAGCAGTTCTTC. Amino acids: CASPGGQGLNNEQFF.

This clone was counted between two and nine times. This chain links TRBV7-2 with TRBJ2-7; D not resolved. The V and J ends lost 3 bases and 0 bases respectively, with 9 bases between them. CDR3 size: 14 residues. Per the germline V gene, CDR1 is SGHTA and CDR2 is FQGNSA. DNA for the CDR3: TGTGCCAGCAGCTTGCAGACCAGCTCCTACGAGCAGTACTTC. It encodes CASSLQTSSYEQYF.

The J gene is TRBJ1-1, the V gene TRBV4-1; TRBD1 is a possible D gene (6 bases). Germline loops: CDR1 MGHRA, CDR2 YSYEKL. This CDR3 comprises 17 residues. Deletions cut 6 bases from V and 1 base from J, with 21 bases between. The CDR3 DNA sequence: TGCGCCAGCAGTTTCCGAGGACAGCTCACTCCGAACACTGAAGCTTTCTTT. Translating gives CASSFRGQLTPNTEAFF.

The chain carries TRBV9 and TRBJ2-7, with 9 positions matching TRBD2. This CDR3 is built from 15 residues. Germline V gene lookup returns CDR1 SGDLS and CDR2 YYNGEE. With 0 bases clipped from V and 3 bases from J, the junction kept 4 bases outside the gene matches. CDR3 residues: CASSVAPSGNYEQYF. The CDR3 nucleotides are TGTGCCAGCAGCGTAGCGCCTAGCGGGAACTACGAGCAGTACTTC.

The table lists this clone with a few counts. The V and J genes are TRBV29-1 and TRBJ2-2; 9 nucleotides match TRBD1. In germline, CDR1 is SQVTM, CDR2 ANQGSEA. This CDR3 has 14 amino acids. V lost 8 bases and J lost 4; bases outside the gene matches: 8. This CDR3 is CSIRTGATTGELFF. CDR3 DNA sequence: TGCAGCATCAGGACAGGGGCGACCACCGGGGAGCTGTTTTTT.

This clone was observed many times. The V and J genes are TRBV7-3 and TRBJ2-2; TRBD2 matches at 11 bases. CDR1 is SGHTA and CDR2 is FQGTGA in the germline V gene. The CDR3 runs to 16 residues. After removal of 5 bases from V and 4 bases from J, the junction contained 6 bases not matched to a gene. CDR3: CASSQGLAGGTGELFF. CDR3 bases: TGTGCCAGCAGCCAGGGGCTAGCGGGGGGCACCGGGGAGCTGTTTTTT.

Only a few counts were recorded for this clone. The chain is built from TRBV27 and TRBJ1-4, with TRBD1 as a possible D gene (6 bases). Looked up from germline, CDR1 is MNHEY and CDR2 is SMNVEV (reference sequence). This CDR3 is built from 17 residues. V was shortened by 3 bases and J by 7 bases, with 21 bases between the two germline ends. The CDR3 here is CASSLSISGKGGEKLFF. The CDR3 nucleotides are TGTGCCAGCAGTTTGTCTATTAGCGGGAAAGGGGGTGAAAAACTGTTTTTT.

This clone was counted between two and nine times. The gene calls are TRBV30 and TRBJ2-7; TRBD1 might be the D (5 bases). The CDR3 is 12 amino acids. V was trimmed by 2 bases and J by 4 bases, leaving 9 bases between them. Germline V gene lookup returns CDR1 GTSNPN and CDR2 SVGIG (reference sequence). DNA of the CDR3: TGTGCCTGGAGTCCACAGGTTTACGAGCAGTACTTC. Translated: CAWSPQVYEQYF.

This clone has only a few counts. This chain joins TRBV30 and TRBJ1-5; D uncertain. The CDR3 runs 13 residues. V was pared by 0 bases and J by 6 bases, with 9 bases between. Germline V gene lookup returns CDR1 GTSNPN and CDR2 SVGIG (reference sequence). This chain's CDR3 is CAWSVERGQPQHF. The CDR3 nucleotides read TGTGCCTGGAGTGTCGAGCGCGGTCAGCCCCAGCATTTT.

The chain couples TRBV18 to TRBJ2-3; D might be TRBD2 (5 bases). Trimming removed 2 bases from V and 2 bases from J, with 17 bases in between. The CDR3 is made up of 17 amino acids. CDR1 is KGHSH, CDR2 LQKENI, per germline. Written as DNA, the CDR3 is TGTGCCAGCTCACCAGCAACTTTGAGCGGAACCACAGATACGCAGTATTTT. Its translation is CASSPATLSGTTDTQYF.

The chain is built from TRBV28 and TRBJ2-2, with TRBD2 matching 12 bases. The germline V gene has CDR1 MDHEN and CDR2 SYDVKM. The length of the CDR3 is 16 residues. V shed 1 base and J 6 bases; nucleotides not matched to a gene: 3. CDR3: CASSLYLAGGPGELFF. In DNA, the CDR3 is TGTGCCAGCAGTTTATACCTAGCGGGAGGGCCCGGGGAGCTGTTTTTT.

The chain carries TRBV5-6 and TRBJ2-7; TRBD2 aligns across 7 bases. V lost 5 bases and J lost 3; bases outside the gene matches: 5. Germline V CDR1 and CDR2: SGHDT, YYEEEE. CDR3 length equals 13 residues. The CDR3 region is CASRFGTNYEQYF. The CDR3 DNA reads TGTGCCAGCAGGTTTGGGACTAACTACGAGCAGTACTTC.

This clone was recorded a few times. CDR3 in DNA: TGCAGTGCTAGATTTGGGGCTGAGCAGTTCTTC. Protein sequence: CSARFGAEQFF. This chain joins TRBV20-1 and TRBJ2-1; D perhaps matches TRBD1 (5 bases). The CDR3 totals 11 residues. Germline-derived CDR1 and CDR2 are DFQATT and SNEGSKA (reference sequence). V was pared by 2 bases and J by 9 bases, with 8 bases between.

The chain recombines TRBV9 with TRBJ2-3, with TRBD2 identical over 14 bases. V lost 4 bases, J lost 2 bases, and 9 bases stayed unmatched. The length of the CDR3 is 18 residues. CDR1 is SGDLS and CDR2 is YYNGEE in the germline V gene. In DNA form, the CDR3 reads TGTGCCAGCAGCCCTAGACTAGCGGGAGGGGTTTACACAGATACGCAGTATTTT. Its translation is CASSPRLAGGVYTDTQYF.

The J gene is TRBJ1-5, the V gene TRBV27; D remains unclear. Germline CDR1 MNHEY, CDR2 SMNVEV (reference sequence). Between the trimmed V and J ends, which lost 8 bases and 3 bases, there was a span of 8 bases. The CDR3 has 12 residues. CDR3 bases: TGTGCCAGCGGCCTGATCAATCAGCCCCAGCATTTT. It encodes CASGLINQPQHF.

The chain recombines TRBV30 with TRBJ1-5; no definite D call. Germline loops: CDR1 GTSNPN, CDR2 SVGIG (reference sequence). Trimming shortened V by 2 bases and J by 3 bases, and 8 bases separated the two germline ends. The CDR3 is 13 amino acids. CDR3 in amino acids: CAWSRAVNQPQHF. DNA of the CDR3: TGTGCCTGGAGTAGGGCAGTCAATCAGCCCCAGCATTTT.

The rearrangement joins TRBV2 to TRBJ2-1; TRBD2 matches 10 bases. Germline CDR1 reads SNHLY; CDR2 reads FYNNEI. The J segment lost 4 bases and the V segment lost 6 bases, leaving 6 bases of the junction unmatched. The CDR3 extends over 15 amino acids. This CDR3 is CASSPRTSGYNEQFF. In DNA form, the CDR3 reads TGTGCCAGCAGCCCTAGGACTAGCGGTTACAATGAGCAGTTCTTC. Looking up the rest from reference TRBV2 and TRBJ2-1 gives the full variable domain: EPEVTQTPSHQVTQMGQEVILRCVPISNHLYFYWYRQILGQKVEFLVSFYNNEISEKSEIFDDQFSVERPDGSNFTLKIRSTKLEDSAMYFCASSPRTSGYNEQFFGPGTRLTVL.

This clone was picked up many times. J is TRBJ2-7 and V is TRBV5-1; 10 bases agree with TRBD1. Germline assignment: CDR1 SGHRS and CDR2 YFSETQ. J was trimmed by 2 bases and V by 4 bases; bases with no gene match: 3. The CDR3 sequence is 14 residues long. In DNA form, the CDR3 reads TGCGCCAGCAGCAAAGGACAGGGGGCCTACGAGCAGTACTTC. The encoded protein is CASSKGQGAYEQYF.

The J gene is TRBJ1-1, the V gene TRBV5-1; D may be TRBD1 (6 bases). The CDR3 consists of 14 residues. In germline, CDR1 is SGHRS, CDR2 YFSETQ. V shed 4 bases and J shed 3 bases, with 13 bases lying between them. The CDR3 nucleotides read TGCGCCAGCAGCCAGGGGCTGGGGTACACTGAAGCTTTCTTT. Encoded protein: CASSQGLGYTEAFF. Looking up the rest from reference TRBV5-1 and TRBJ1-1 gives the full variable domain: KAGVTQTPRYLIKTRGQQVTLSCSPISGHRSVSWYQQTPGQGLQFLFEYFSETQRNKGNFPGRFSGRQFSNSRSEMNVSTLELGDSALYLCASSQGLGYTEAFFGQGTRLTVV.

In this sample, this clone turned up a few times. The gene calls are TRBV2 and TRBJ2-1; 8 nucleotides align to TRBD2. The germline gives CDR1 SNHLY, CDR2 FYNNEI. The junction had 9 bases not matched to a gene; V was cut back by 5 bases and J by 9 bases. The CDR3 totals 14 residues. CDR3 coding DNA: TGTGCCAGCAGTCCGGTGACTAGCGTGGGTGAGCAGTTCTTC. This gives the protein CASSPVTSVGEQFF.

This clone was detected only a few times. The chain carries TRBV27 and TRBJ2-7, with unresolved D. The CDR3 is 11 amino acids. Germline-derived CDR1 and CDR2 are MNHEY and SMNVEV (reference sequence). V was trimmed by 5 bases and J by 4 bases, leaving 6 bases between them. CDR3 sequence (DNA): TGTGCCAGCAGTATACAGTACGAGCAGTACTTC. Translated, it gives CASSIQYEQYF.

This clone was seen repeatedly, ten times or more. CDR3 nucleotide sequence: TGTGCCAGTAACCTGGGGACTACTAATGAGCAGTTCTTC. Translating gives CASNLGTTNEQFF. V and J are TRBV2 and TRBJ2-1; 7 bases line up with TRBD2. V gave up 9 bases and J gave up 7 bases; unmatched junction bases: 9. CDR1 is SNHLY, CDR2 FYNNEI, per germline. The CDR3 is 13 amino acids.